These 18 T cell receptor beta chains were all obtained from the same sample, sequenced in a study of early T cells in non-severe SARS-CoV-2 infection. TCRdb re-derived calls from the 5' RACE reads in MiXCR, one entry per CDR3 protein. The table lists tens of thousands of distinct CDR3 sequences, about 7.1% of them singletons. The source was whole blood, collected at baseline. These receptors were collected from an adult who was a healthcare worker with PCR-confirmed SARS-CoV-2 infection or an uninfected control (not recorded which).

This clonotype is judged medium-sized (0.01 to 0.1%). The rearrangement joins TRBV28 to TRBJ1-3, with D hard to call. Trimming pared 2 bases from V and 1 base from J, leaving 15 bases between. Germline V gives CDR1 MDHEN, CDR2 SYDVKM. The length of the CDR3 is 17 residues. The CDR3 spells CASSLPPLTTSGNTIYF. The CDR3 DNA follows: TGTGCCAGCAGTTTACCCCCCCTTACTACATCTGGAAACACCATATATTTT.

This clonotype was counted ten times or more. CDR3 protein: CASSLRTGLGHTQYF. CDR3 DNA: TGTGCCAGCAGTTTAAGGACAGGGCTCGGTCATACGCAGTATTTT. The rearrangement links TRBV28 to TRBJ2-3, with TRBD1 matching over 8 bases. With 2 bases clipped from V and 7 bases from J, the junction kept 8 bases outside the gene matches. From germline, CDR1 is MDHEN and CDR2 SYDVKM. The CDR3 spans 15 residues.

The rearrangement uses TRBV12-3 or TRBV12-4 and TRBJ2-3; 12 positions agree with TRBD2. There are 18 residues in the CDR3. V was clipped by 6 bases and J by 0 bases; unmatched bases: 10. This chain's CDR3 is CASRFARLAGASTDTQYF. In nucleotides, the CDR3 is TGTGCCAGCAGGTTTGCTAGACTAGCGGGGGCGAGCACAGATACGCAGTATTTT.

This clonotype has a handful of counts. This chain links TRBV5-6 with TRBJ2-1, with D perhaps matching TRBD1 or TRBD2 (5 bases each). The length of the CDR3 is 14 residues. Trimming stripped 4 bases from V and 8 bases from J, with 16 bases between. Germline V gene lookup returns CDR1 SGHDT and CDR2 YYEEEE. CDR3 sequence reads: CASSPEGVGDEQFF. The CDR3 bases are TGTGCCAGCAGCCCAGAAGGGGTCGGGGATGAGCAGTTCTTC.

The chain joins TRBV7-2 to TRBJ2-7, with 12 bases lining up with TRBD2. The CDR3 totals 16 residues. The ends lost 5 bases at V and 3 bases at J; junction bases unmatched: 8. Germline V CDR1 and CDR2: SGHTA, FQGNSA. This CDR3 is CASSRPTSGGSYEQYF. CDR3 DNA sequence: TGTGCCAGCAGCCGGCCCACTAGCGGGGGGAGCTACGAGCAGTACTTC.

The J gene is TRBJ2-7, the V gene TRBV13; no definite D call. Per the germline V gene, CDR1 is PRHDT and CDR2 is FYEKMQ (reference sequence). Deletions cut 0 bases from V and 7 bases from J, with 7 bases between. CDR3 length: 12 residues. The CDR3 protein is CASSLGDGEQYF. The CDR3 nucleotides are TGTGCCAGCAGCTTAGGGGACGGAGAGCAGTACTTC. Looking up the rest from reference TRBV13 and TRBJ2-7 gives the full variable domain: AAGVIQSPRHLIKEKRETATLKCYPIPRHDTVYWYQQGPGQDPQFLISFYEKMQSDKGSIPDRFSAQQFSDYHSELNMSSLELGDSALYFCASSLGDGEQYFGPGTRLTVT.

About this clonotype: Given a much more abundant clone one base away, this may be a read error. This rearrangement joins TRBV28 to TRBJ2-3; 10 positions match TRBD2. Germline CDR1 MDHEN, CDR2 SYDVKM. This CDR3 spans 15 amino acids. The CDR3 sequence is CVSGRLAGLTDTQYF. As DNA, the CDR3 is TGTGTCAGTGGAAGACTAGCGGGTCTCACAGATACGCAGTATTTT.

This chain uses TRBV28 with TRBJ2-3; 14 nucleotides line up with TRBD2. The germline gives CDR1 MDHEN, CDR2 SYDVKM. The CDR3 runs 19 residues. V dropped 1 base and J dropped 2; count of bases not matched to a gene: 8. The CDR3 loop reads CASSLFGLAGGRDTDTQYF. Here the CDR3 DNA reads TGTGCCAGCAGTTTATTTGGACTAGCGGGGGGAAGAGACACAGATACGCAGTATTTT.

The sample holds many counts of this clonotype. CDR3 loop: CASRPPQPQHF. The DNA of the CDR3 is TGTGCCAGCAGACCCCCTCAGCCCCAGCATTTT. J is TRBJ1-5 and V is TRBV12-3 or TRBV12-4; D is ambiguous. V was cut by 6 bases and J by 6 bases, with 6 bases left in between. This CDR3 contains 11 residues.

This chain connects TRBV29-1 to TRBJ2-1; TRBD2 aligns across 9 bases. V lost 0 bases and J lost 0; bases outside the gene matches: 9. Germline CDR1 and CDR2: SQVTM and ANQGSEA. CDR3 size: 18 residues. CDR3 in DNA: TGCAGCGTTGAAGATTCCACTGGACTAGCGCTCTCCTACAATGAGCAGTTCTTC. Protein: CSVEDSTGLALSYNEQFF.

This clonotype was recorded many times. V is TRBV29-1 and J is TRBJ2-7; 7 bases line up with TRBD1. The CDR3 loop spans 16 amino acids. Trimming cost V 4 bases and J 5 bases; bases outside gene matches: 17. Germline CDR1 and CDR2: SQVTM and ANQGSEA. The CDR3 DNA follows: TGCAGCGTTGTCCCCAGGGGTGGACAGGCTAAGGACGAGCAGTACTTC. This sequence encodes CSVVPRGGQAKDEQYF.

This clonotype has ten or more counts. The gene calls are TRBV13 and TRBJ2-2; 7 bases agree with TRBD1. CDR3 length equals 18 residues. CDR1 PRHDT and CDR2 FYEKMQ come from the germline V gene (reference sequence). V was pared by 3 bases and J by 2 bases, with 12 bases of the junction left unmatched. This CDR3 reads CASSFNSWGQKNTGELFF. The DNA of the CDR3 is TGTGCCAGCAGCTTCAATTCTTGGGGACAGAAAAACACCGGGGAGCTGTTTTTT.

The chain's CDR3 is CASAPGTSSEQYF. The CDR3 DNA is TGCGCCAGCGCCCCCGGGACTAGTTCCGAGCAGTACTTC. The chain carries TRBV5-1 and TRBJ2-7; 8 bases are shared with TRBD2. CDR3 length: 13 amino acids. Germline V CDR1 and CDR2: SGHRS, YFSETQ. The junction had 9 bases not matched to a gene; V was cut back by 7 bases and J by 6 bases.

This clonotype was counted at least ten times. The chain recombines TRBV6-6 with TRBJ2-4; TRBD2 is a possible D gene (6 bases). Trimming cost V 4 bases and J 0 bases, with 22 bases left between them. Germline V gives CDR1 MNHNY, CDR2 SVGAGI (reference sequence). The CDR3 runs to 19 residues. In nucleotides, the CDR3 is TGTGCCAGCAGTTTCCCAGGGACTCTCCAAACTTTAGCCAAAAACATTCAGTACTTC. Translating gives CASSFPGTLQTLAKNIQYF.

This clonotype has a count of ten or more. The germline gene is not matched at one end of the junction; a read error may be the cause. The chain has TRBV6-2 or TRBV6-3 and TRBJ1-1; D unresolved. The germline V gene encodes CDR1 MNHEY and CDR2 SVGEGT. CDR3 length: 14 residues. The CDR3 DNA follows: TGTGCCAGCAGTTACCAGGTTTTGAATACTGAAGCTTTCTTT. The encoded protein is CASSYQVLNTEAFF.

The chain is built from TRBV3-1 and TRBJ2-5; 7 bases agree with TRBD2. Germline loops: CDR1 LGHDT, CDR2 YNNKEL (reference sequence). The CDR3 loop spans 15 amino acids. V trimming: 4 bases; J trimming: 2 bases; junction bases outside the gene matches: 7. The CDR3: CASSLGLGGQETQYF. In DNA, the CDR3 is TGTGCCAGCAGCCTCGGACTAGGAGGGCAAGAGACCCAGTACTTC.

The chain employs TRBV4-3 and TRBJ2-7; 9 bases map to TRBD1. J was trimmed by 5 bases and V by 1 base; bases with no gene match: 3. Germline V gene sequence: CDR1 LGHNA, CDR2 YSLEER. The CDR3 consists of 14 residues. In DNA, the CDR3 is TGCGCCAGCAGCCAAGCCACAGGGGGCAACGAGCAGTACTTC. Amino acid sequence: CASSQATGGNEQYF.

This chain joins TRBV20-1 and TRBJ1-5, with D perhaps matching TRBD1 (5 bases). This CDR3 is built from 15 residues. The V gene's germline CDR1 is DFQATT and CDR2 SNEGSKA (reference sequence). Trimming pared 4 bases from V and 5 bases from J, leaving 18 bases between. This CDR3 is CSAKTTPGPHQPQHF. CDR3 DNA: TGCAGTGCTAAGACCACACCGGGACCCCATCAGCCCCAGCATTTT.